This T cell receptor beta chain is drawn from a study of blood T cell repertoires in COVID-19. In the study's own analysis: Researchers report that nucleated cell counts were estimated from reference gene primer amplification. Assay: immunoSEQ multiplex PCR; the TCRdb copy retains only in-frame clones and omits some. Clonal size and the V and J genes are those of that table, whereas D and trimming came from the DNA. The table lists approximately 250,000 clones, more than 80% of them singletons. The TCR comes from a human donor in a cohort sampled during active COVID-19. Sequencing was done on a sample of peripheral blood.

The CDR3 reads CAMASGLSTDTQYF. The CDR3 nucleotides are TGTGCCATGGCCTCGGGACTTAGCACAGATACGCAGTATTTT. The genes are TRBV5-4 and TRBJ2-3, with a weak D call TRBD2 (6 bases). Trimming removed 9 bases at V and 0 bases at J, with 14 bases between. Germline V gene lookup returns CDR1 SGHNT and CDR2 YYREEE (reference sequence). There are 14 residues in the CDR3.